This T cell receptor beta chain was observed in a study of blood T cell repertoires in COVID-19 (dated by TCRdb to the early 2020s). Study-level background: Samples covering the acute and convalescent phases of COVID-19 were provided by collaborators in the United States, Italy and Spain. Deeply sampled blood TCRbeta repertoires from subjects exposed to, actively infected with, or recovered from COVID-19 were included in the dataset. The prospective study material was composed of cDNA or gDNA derived from T cells, B-cell-depleted T cells, or PBMCs. Where HLA class I and class II types were available, the types were taken from metadata supplied by the sample provider, not from assay-based typing. The samples were drawn from the first 160 participants of the ongoing ImmuneRACE study and from 950 to 1,500 subjects provided by 6 global collaborators. A freely available public database, intended as a resource for researchers studying the immune response to SARS-CoV-2, is where the repertoires were released. A de-identified subject ID, COVID-19 status, age in years and sex were almost always included in the sample metadata. What the study reported, not specific to this receptor: Clinical and demographic metadata were provided uncurated, with the amount varying by source and participant.

TCRbeta CDR3 regions were amplified from genomic DNA by means of the immunoSEQ Assay, a bias-controlled multiplex PCR. The original methods were these. Nucleated cell counts per sample were estimated from amplification of reference gene primers within the assay. Sequence reads were collapsed and filtered to measure the absolute abundance of every unique TCRbeta CDR3 rearrangement. For each sample, productive Simpson clonality was calculated as the square root of Simpson's diversity index across productive rearrangements. As stored in TCRdb, this immuneACCESS dataset retains in-frame rearrangements with V and J assigned. A fraction of the clones does not appear; measured against another copy, unresolved V genes explain less than half of the discrepancy, and the remainder lacks a known reason. That table furnishes V, J and clone size, whereas the DNA furnished D and trimming. This sample gives some 120,000 clones in total; around 80% of them show up just once. The top ten clones comprise less than 15% of the sample.

On this clone itself: Its target antigen remains unknown. No much larger clone exists at a distance of one base, and base qualities are not known.

The collaborating institutions used their own protocols to collect whole blood in K2EDTA tubes. For TCRbeta analysis, collaborators shipped samples as frozen whole blood, isolated PBMCs, or DNA extracted from either of those sample types. Sequenced sample: peripheral blood. The source of this sequence is a woman between 55 and 75 years old with acute or convalescent COVID-19.

The DNA sequence is as follows: TGTGCCAGCGACTCCGATAGCGGGGCAGAGACCCAGTACTTC. It codes for CASDSDSGAETQYF. The V and J segments used are TRBV7-9 and TRBJ2-5; 8 central nucleotides agree with TRBD2. The CDR3 numbers 14 residues from cysteine through phenylalanine. The kept DNA is CDR3 alone, 42 bases in frame from the first base. The junction shows trimming of 8 bases on V and 4 bases on J, and the gene matches do not reach 9 bases of it. The germline V gene encodes CDR1 SEHNR and CDR2 FQNEAQ (reference sequence).